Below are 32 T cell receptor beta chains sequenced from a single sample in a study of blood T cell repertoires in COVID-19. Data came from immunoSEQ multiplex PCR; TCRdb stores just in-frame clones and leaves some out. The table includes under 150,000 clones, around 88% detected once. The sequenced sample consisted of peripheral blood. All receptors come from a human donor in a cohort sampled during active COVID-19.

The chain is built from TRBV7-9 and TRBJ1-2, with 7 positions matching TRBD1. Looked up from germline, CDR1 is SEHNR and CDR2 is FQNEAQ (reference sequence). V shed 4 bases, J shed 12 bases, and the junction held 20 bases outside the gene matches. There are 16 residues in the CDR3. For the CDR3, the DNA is TGTGCCAGCAGCTCGGATACATTTGACAGGGAGACTTATAACACCTTC. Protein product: CASSSDTFDRETYNTF.

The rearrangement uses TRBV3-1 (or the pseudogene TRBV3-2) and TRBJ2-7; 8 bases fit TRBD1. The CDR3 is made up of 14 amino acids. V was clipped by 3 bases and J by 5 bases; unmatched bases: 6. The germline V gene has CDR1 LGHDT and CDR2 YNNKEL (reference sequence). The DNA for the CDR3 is TGTGCCAGCAGCCAGGGGTGGACAGGGAACGAGCAGTACTTC. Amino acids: CASSQGWTGNEQYF.

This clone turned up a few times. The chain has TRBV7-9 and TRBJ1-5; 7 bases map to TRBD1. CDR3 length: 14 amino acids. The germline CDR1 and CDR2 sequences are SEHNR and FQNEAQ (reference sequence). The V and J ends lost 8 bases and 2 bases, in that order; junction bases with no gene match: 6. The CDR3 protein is CASSEGAGNQPQHF. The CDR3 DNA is TGTGCCAGCTCAGAGGGGGCCGGCAATCAGCCCCAGCATTTT.

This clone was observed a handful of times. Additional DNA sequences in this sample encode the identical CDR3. CDR3 residues: CASSWAETQYF. For the CDR3, the DNA is TGTGCCAGCAGTTGGGCGGAGACCCAGTACTTC. The genes are TRBV12-3 or TRBV12-4 and TRBJ2-5; D is unclear. V lost 4 bases, J lost 5 bases, and 5 bases lay in between. This CDR3 has 11 residues.

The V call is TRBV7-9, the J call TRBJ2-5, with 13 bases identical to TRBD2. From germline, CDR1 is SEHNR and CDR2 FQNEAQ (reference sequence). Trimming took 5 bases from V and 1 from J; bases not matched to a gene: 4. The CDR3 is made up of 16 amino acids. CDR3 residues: CASSETSGGFQETQYF. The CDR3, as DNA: TGTGCCAGCAGCGAGACTAGCGGGGGGTTCCAAGAGACCCAGTACTTC.

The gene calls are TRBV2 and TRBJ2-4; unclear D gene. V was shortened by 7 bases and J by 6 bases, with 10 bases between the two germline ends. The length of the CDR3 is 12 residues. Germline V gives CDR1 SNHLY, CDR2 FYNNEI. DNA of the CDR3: TGTGCCAGCAAGAGCCTAGGAAACATTCAGTACTTC. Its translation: CASKSLGNIQYF.

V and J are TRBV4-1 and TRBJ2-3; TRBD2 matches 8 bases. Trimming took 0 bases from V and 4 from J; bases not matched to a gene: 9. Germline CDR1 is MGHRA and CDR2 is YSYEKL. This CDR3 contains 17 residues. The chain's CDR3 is CASSQELLAGRPDTQYF. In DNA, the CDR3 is TGCGCCAGCAGCCAAGAGTTGTTAGCGGGGAGACCAGATACGCAGTATTTT.

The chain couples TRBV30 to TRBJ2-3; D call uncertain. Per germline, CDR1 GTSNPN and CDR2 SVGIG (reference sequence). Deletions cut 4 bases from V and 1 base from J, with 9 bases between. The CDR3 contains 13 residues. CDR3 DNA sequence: TGTGCCTGGAACCGACTTGGCACAGATACGCAGTATTTT. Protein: CAWNRLGTDTQYF.

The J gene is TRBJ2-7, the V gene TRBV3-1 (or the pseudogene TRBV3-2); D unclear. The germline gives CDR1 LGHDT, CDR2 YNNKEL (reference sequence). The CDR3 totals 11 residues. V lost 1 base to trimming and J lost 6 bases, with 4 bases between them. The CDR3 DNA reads TGTGCCAGCAGCCAAGGAGTCGAGCAGTACTTC. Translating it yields CASSQGVEQYF.

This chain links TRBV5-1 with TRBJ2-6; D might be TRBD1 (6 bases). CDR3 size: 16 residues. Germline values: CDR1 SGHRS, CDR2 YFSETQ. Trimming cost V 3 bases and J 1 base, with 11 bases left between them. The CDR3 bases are TGCGCCAGCAGCTCGGATGACAGGTCTGGGGCCAACGTCCTGACTTTC. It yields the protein CASSSDDRSGANVLTF.

The CDR3 loop reads CASSQEIENSPLHF. The CDR3, as DNA: TGTGCCAGCAGCCAAGAAATCGAGAATTCACCCCTCCACTTT. The chain employs TRBV3-1 (or the pseudogene TRBV3-2) and TRBJ1-6; D is unresolved. Trimming removed 0 bases from V and 7 bases from J, with 7 bases in between. The germline CDR1 and CDR2 sequences are LGHDT and YNNKEL (reference sequence). This CDR3 has 14 amino acids.

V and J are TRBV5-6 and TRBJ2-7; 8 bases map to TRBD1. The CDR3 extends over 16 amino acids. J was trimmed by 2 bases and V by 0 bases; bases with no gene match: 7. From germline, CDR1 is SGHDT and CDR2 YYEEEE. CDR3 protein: CASSLAGTGSPYEQYF. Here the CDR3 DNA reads TGTGCCAGCAGCTTGGCGGGGACAGGCTCACCCTACGAGCAGTACTTC. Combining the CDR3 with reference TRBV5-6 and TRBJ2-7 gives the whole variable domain DAGVTQSPTHLIKTRGQQVTLRCSPKSGHDTVSWYQQALGQGPQFIFQYYEEEERQRGNFPDRFSGHQFPNYSSELNVNALLLGDSALYLCASSLAGTGSPYEQYFGPGTRLTVT.

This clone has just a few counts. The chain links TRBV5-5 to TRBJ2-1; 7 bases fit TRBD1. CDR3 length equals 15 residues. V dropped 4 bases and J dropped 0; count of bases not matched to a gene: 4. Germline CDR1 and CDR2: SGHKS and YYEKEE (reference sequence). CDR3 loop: CASSTRDSSYNEQFF. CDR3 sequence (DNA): TGTGCCAGCAGCACCCGGGACAGCTCCTACAATGAGCAGTTCTTC.

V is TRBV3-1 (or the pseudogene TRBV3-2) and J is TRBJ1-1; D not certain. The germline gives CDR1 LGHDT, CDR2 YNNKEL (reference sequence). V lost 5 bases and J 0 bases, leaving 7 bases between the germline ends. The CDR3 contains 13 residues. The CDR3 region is CASSIGLNTEAFF. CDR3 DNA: TGTGCCAGCAGCATCGGTTTGAACACTGAAGCTTTCTTT.

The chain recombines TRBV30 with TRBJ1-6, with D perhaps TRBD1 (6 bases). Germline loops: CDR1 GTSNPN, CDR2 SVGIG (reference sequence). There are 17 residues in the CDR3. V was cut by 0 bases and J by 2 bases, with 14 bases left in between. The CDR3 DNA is TGTGCCTGGAGTGTACCCCCCAGGGGCACCTATAATTCACCCCTCCACTTT. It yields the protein CAWSVPPRGTYNSPLHF.

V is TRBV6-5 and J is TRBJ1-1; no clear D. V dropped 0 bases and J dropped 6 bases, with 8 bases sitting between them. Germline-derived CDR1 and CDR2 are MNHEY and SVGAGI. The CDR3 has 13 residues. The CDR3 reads CASSYSRLSEAFF. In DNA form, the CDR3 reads TGTGCCAGCAGTTACTCCAGACTGTCTGAAGCTTTCTTT.

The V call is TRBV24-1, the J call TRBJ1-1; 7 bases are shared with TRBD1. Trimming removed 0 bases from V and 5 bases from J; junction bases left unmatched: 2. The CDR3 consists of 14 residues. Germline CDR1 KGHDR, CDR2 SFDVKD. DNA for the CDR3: TGTGCCACCAGTGATTTGTCAGGGGGTACTGAAGCTTTCTTT. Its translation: CATSDLSGGTEAFF.

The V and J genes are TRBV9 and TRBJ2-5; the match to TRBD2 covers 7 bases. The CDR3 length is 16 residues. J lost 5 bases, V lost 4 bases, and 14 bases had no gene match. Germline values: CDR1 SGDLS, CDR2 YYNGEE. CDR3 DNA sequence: TGTGCCAGCAGCCCCCTTGGCGCCCAGGGAGGGGAGACCCAGTACTTC. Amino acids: CASSPLGAQGGETQYF.

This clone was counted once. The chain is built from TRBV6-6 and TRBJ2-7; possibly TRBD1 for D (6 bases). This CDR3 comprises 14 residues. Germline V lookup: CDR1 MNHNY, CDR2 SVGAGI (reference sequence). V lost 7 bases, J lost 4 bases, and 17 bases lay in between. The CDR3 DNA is TGTGCCAGCAACAGGGACACCTCTGCGTACGAGCAGTACTTC. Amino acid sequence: CASNRDTSAYEQYF.

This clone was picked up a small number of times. The CDR3 DNA is TGTGCCAGCTCACCAATGGGACAGCTTCTGAGTGGCTACACCTTC. This gives the protein CASSPMGQLLSGYTF. The J gene is TRBJ1-2, the V gene TRBV18, with 7 bases fitting TRBD1. CDR3 size: 15 residues. The V and J ends lost 2 bases and 7 bases, in that order; junction bases with no gene match: 10. The germline gives CDR1 KGHSH, CDR2 LQKENI.

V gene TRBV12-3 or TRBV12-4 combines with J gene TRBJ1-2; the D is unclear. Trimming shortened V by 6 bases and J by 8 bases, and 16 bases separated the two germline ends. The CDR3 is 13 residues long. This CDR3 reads CASSLAGQTGYTF. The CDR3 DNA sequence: TGTGCCAGCAGCCTTGCGGGCCAGACAGGCTACACCTTC.

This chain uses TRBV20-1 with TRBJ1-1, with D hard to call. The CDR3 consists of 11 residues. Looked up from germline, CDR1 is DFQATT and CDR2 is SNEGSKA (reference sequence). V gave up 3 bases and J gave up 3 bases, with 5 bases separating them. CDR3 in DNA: TGCAGTGCTAGGTCCGACACTGAAGCTTTCTTT. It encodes CSARSDTEAFF.

CDR3 bases: TGCGCCAGCCAGGACAGCCCCTCTGGAAACACCATATATTTT. It encodes CASQDSPSGNTIYF. V is TRBV5-1 and J is TRBJ1-3; D perhaps matches TRBD1 (6 bases). V lost 7 bases, J lost 0 bases, and 11 bases lay in between. The CDR3 extends over 14 amino acids. Germline CDR1 and CDR2: SGHRS and YFSETQ.

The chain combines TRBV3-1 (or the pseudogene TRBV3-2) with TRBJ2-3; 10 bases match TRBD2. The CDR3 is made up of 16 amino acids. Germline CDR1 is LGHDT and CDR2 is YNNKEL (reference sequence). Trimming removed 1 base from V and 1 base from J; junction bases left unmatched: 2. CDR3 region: CASSQASGGGTDTQYF. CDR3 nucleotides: TGTGCCAGCAGCCAAGCAAGCGGGGGGGGCACAGATACGCAGTATTTT.

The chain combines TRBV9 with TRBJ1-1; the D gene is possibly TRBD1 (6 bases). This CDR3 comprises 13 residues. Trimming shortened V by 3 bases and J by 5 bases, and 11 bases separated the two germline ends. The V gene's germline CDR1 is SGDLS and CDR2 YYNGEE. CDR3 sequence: CASSEGGGTEAFF. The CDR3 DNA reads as TGTGCCAGCAGCGAGGGGGGAGGGACTGAAGCTTTCTTT.

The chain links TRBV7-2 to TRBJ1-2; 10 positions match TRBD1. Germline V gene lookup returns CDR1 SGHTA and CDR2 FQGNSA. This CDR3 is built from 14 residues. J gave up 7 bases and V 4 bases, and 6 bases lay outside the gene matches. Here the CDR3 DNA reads TGTGCCAGCAGCTACCGACAGGGGGCCAGTGGCTACACCTTC. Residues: CASSYRQGASGYTF.

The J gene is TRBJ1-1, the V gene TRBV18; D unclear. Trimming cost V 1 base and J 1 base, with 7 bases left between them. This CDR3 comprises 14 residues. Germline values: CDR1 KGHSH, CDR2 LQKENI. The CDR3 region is CASSPLEQNTEAFF. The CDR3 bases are TGTGCCAGCTCACCACTTGAACAGAACACTGAAGCTTTCTTT.

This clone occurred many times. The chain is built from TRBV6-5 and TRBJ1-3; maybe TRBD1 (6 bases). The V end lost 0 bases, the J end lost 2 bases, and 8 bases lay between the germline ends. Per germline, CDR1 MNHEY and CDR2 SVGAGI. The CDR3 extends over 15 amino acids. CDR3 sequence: CASSYSTGTGNTIYF. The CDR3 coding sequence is TGTGCCAGCAGTTACTCGACAGGAACTGGAAACACCATATATTTT.

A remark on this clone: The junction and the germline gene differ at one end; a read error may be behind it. Here the CDR3 reads CASSLESAGRDMHF. The DNA of the CDR3 is TGTGCCAGCAGCTTAGAAAGCGCGGGGAGGGATATGCACTTC. The chain has TRBV7-6 and TRBJ2-5; 7 bases align to TRBD2. CDR1 SGHVS and CDR2 FNYEAQ come from the germline V gene. CDR3 length equals 14 residues.

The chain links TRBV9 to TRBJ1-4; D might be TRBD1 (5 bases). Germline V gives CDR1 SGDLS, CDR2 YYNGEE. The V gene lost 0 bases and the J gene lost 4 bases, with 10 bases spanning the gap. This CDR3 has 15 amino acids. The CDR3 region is CASSVEGRGNEKLFF. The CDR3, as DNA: TGTGCCAGCAGCGTAGAAGGGAGGGGTAATGAAAAACTGTTTTTT.

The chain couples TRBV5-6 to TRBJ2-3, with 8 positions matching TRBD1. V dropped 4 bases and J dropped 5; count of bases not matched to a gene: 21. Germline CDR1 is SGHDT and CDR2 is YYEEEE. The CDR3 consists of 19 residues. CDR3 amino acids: CASSKTGEWGAFVGDTQYF. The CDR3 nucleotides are TGTGCCAGCAGCAAGACAGGGGAGTGGGGGGCCTTCGTTGGAGATACGCAGTATTTT.

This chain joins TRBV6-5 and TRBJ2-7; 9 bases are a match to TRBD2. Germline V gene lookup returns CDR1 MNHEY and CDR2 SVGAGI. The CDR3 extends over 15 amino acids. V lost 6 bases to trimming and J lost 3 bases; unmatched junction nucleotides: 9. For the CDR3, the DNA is TGTGCCAGCAGGCGGGGGGGAACCTTTTACTACGAGCAGTACTTC. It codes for CASRRGGTFYYEQYF.